The 31 T cell receptor beta chains presented below share a single source sample, sequenced in a study of cytomegalovirus exposure and HLA in healthy donors. It was with 60 Vbeta and 13 Jbeta primers that the PCR ran. Method: immunoSEQ multiplex PCR; TCRdb's copy keeps in-frame clones and lacks some. This sample's table has around 110,000 clones. Sequenced: PBMCs. All receptors derive from a young man in good health and CMV-seronegative.

The chain has TRBV6-5 and TRBJ2-3, with 7 nucleotides matching TRBD1. CDR3 size: 15 residues. V shed 5 bases and J 0 bases; nucleotides not matched to a gene: 5. Germline V gene data show CDR1 as MNHEY and CDR2 as SVGAGI. The CDR3 nucleotides are TGTGCCAGCAGTCAAGGACAGGCCAGCACAGATACGCAGTATTTT. Translating it yields CASSQGQASTDTQYF.

The V call is TRBV5-1, the J call TRBJ2-1; D perhaps matches TRBD1 (6 bases). Trimming cost V 3 bases and J 5 bases, with 12 bases left between them. The CDR3 runs 14 residues. CDR1 and CDR2 from the germline V gene are SGHRS and YFSETQ. The CDR3 bases are TGCGCCAGCAGCTATACGGACAGCAACAATGAGCAGTTCTTC. Translating gives CASSYTDSNNEQFF.

This chain uses TRBV7-2 with TRBJ1-2; 8 nucleotides align to TRBD1. Germline V gene sequence: CDR1 SGHTA, CDR2 FQGNSA. The J segment lost 0 bases and the V segment lost 5 bases, leaving 14 bases of the junction unmatched. The CDR3 runs to 18 residues. The CDR3 DNA reads TGTGCCAGCAGCCGATTACCGGGACAGGCCCGAGCTAACTATGGCTACACCTTC. The encoded protein is CASSRLPGQARANYGYTF.

CDR3 DNA sequence: TGTGCCAGCAGCTTGGGCGGCGTCGGGGAGACCCAGTACTTC. This codes for CASSLGGVGETQYF. The rearrangement uses TRBV5-8 and TRBJ2-5, with D unclear. The CDR3 spans 14 residues. Germline-derived CDR1 and CDR2 are SGHTS and YDEGEE. V was pared by 0 bases and J by 5 bases, with 11 bases between.

V usage is TRBV28 and J usage is TRBJ1-3; 11 bases fit TRBD1. V dropped 6 bases and J dropped 3; count of bases not matched to a gene: 13. The CDR3 length is 18 residues. Germline loops: CDR1 MDHEN, CDR2 SYDVKM. The CDR3 loop reads CASRRDRGLTSGGNTIYF. The CDR3 DNA sequence: TGTGCCAGCAGACGGGACAGGGGGTTAACTTCGGGTGGAAACACCATATATTTT.

This chain joins TRBV30 and TRBJ2-6; no clear D gene. V lost 1 base and J lost 0, with 4 bases in between. CDR1 and CDR2 from the germline V gene are GTSNPN and SVGIG (reference sequence). CDR3 length: 14 residues. The chain's CDR3 is CAWSGHSGANVLTF. DNA for the CDR3: TGTGCCTGGAGTGGTCACTCTGGGGCCAACGTCCTGACTTTC. The whole variable domain, filled in from reference TRBV30 and TRBJ2-6, reads SQTIHQWPATLVQPVGSPLSLECTVEGTSNPNLYWYRQAAGRGLQLLFYSVGIGQISSEVPQNLSASRPQDRQFILSSKKLLLSDSGFYLCAWSGHSGANVLTFGAGSRLTVL.

CDR3 region: CASSESQGAVYEQYF. The CDR3 DNA reads TGTGCCAGCAGTGAATCTCAGGGGGCTGTCTACGAGCAGTACTTC. This rearrangement joins TRBV6-1 to TRBJ2-7; 8 bases match TRBD1. CDR3 size: 15 residues. Trimming at V came to 2 bases and at J to 3 bases, leaving 6 bases not matched to a gene. Germline V gene data show CDR1 as MNHNS and CDR2 as SASEGT.

The chain recombines TRBV9 with TRBJ1-2, with D possibly TRBD1 on 5 matching bases. The V and J ends lost 6 bases and 3 bases respectively, with 12 bases between them. The CDR3 extends over 13 amino acids. Germline CDR1 SGDLS, CDR2 YYNGEE. The CDR3 bases are TGTGCCAGCAAGGCGGGGCGAGACTATGGCTACACCTTC. Its translation: CASKAGRDYGYTF.

The chain recombines TRBV27 with TRBJ2-5; a possible D gene is TRBD2 (5 bases). Trimming took 2 bases from V and 1 from J, leaving 11 bases between them. Germline V gives CDR1 MNHEY, CDR2 SMNVEV (reference sequence). The CDR3 is 15 residues long. CDR3 sequence: CASSLRGTSQETQYF. The CDR3 coding sequence is TGTGCCAGCAGTTTACGGGGTACTTCCCAAGAGACCCAGTACTTC.

The chain joins TRBV7-9 to TRBJ1-4; 8 bases line up with TRBD1. Germline V gene sequence: CDR1 SEHNR, CDR2 FQNEAQ (reference sequence). The V segment lost 2 bases and the J segment 7 bases; nucleotides outside the gene matches: 6. The CDR3 length is 15 residues. CDR3 loop: CASSLTGQGSEKLFF. In nucleotides, the CDR3 is TGTGCCAGCAGCTTAACAGGACAGGGAAGTGAAAAACTGTTTTTT.

The chain has TRBV6-6 and TRBJ1-5; a weak D match, TRBD1 (6 bases). V was clipped by 5 bases and J by 7 bases, with 18 bases between them. Germline CDR1 is MNHNY and CDR2 is SVGAGI (reference sequence). This CDR3 region has 15 residues. The CDR3 reads CASSAQTGLQQPQHF. CDR3 bases: TGTGCCAGCAGTGCACAGACAGGTTTACAGCAGCCCCAGCATTTT.

The chain uses TRBV25-1 and TRBJ1-2; D unclear. The CDR3 is 12 amino acids. V lost 4 bases, J lost 5 bases, and 8 bases lay in between. CDR1 is MGHDK, CDR2 SYGVNS, per germline. In nucleotides, the CDR3 is TGTGCCAGCAGTGCGTCAGGATATGGCTACACCTTC. Translating gives CASSASGYGYTF.

The chain recombines TRBV6-6 with TRBJ2-4, with D perhaps matching TRBD1 (6 bases). Per the germline V gene, CDR1 is MNHNY and CDR2 is SVGAGI (reference sequence). This CDR3 is 13 amino acids long. V was pared by 7 bases and J by 9 bases, with 16 bases between. The CDR3 DNA follows: TGTGCCAGCAACCACAGGGCAGCCGGCATTCAGTACTTC. This encodes CASNHRAAGIQYF.

V is TRBV5-4 and J is TRBJ1-1; D uncertain. Germline V lookup: CDR1 SGHNT, CDR2 YYREEE (reference sequence). CDR3 length equals 15 residues. V was clipped by 0 bases and J by 1 base, with 10 bases between them. The CDR3 DNA sequence: TGTGCCAGCAGCTTGGCCGAGACGGGGAACACTGAAGCTTTCTTT. Amino acids: CASSLAETGNTEAFF.

V gene TRBV27 combines with J gene TRBJ1-4; D remains ambiguous. The germline gives CDR1 MNHEY, CDR2 SMNVEV (reference sequence). Trimming pared 3 bases from V and 8 bases from J, leaving 4 bases between. This CDR3 spans 11 amino acids. Written as DNA, the CDR3 is TGTGCCAGCAGTTTCGGGGAAAAACTGTTTTTT. Translating gives CASSFGEKLFF.

The V and J genes are TRBV7-3 and TRBJ2-1; TRBD2 matches at 10 bases. V lost 5 bases to trimming and J lost 3 bases; unmatched junction nucleotides: 4. The CDR3 contains 15 residues. Germline assignment: CDR1 SGHTA and CDR2 FQGTGA. The CDR3 protein is CASSPLAGGYNEQFF. The CDR3 coding sequence is TGTGCCAGCAGCCCCTTAGCGGGGGGCTACAATGAGCAGTTCTTC.

V is TRBV5-1 and J is TRBJ2-2; no firm D call. The CDR3 totals 16 residues. Germline V gene lookup returns CDR1 SGHRS and CDR2 YFSETQ. The V end lost 2 bases, the J end lost 5 bases, and 16 bases lay between the germline ends. The CDR3 protein is CASSLGVESLTGELFF. The CDR3 DNA reads TGCGCCAGCAGCTTAGGAGTGGAGAGCTTAACCGGGGAGCTGTTTTTT.

This rearrangement joins TRBV7-3 to TRBJ2-7; D is possibly TRBD2 (6 bases). V dropped 2 bases and J dropped 5 bases, with 13 bases sitting between them. The CDR3 runs 14 residues. Germline loops: CDR1 SGHTA, CDR2 FQGTGA. The CDR3 DNA follows: TGTGCCAGCAGCTTAGGTGGGGGGTCCAACGAGCAGTACTTC. Translated, it gives CASSLGGGSNEQYF.

CDR3 residues: CASSSGQGPIRQETQYF. The CDR3 region has the DNA TGTGCCAGCAGTTCAGGACAGGGACCCATCCGACAAGAGACCCAGTACTTC. This chain joins TRBV7-9 and TRBJ2-5, with 8 bases identical to TRBD1. Trimming at V came to 6 bases and at J to 2 bases, leaving 14 bases not matched to a gene. The CDR3 contains 17 residues. Germline CDR1 is SEHNR and CDR2 is FQNEAQ (reference sequence).

The rearrangement links TRBV27 to TRBJ1-6; D remains unclear. Germline V gene lookup returns CDR1 MNHEY and CDR2 SMNVEV (reference sequence). The CDR3 is 14 residues long. Trimming pared 6 bases from V and 0 bases from J, leaving 6 bases between. CDR3 protein: CASSPNSYNSPLHF. The CDR3 coding sequence is TGTGCCAGCAGCCCAAACTCCTATAATTCACCCCTCCACTTT.

V and J are TRBV5-4 and TRBJ2-7; D uncertain. Between the trimmed V and J ends, which lost 4 bases and 2 bases, there was a span of 10 bases. The CDR3 is 13 amino acids. Looked up from germline, CDR1 is SGHNT and CDR2 is YYREEE (reference sequence). DNA for the CDR3: TGTGCCAGCAGCATGGCCTTAGCCTACGAGCAGTACTTC. This codes for CASSMALAYEQYF.

In nucleotides, the CDR3 is TGTGCCAGCAGCCAACCGGCGTTAGCGGGGGCAGAGACCCAGTACTTC. Translation gives CASSQPALAGAETQYF. This chain uses TRBV7-2 with TRBJ2-5, with TRBD2 identical over 9 bases. CDR3 length equals 16 residues. Germline CDR1 SGHTA, CDR2 FQGNSA. Trimming at V came to 5 bases and at J to 4 bases, leaving 11 bases not matched to a gene.

The chain uses TRBV19 and TRBJ1-2; D unresolved. CDR1 is LNHDA and CDR2 is SQIVND in the germline V gene (reference sequence). The CDR3 is made up of 12 amino acids. Trimming took 4 bases from V and 4 from J, leaving 7 bases between them. This CDR3 is CASSKEGYGYTF. The CDR3 DNA reads as TGTGCCAGTAGTAAGGAGGGCTATGGCTACACCTTC.

J is TRBJ1-5 and V is TRBV6-6; D unresolved. Trimming pared 5 bases from V and 6 bases from J, leaving 14 bases between. The CDR3 is 14 residues long. Germline values: CDR1 MNHNY, CDR2 SVGAGI (reference sequence). The CDR3 DNA follows: TGTGCCAGCAGTCGGACTGCCCCGGGTCAGCCCCAGCATTTT. Its protein product is CASSRTAPGQPQHF.

DNA of the CDR3: TGTGCCAGCAGCTTAGGACGGGGGGCGGATAAAAAACTGTTTTTT. As protein: CASSLGRGADKKLFF. The V and J genes are TRBV7-8 and TRBJ1-4, with D tentatively TRBD1 (6 bases). The V end lost 1 base, the J end lost 9 bases, and 15 bases lay between the germline ends. The CDR3 spans 15 residues. CDR1 SGHVS and CDR2 FQNEAQ come from the germline V gene.

J is TRBJ1-3 and V is TRBV29-1; 7 nucleotides line up with TRBD1. The V segment lost 3 bases and the J segment 0 bases; nucleotides outside the gene matches: 8. This CDR3 is 16 amino acids long. The germline V gene has CDR1 SQVTM and CDR2 ANQGSEA. DNA of the CDR3: TGCAGCGTTGAGCCGGGACAGATCAGCTCTGGAAACACCATATATTTT. Translation: CSVEPGQISSGNTIYF.

Worth noting for this clone: An end of the junction differs from the germline gene, which may be a read error. The genes are TRBV20-1 and TRBJ1-4; D gene unclear. The CDR3 loop spans 9 amino acids. Looked up from germline, CDR1 is DFQATT and CDR2 is SNEGSKA (reference sequence). CDR3 residues: CSARPSGLF. The DNA of the CDR3 is TGCAGTGCTAGGCCCAGCGGCCTTTTT.

This chain connects TRBV29-1 to TRBJ1-2; the match to TRBD1 covers 10 bases. Germline CDR1 is SQVTM and CDR2 is ANQGSEA. J was trimmed by 6 bases and V by 3 bases; bases with no gene match: 4. The CDR3 runs 13 residues. CDR3 amino acids: CSVEAGQGNGYTF. As DNA, the CDR3 is TGCAGCGTTGAGGCGGGACAGGGGAATGGCTACACCTTC.

The CDR3 sequence: CASSRLAGGQDTQYF. CDR3 nucleotides: TGTGCCAGCAGCCGACTAGCGGGGGGGCAGGATACGCAGTATTTT. This chain uses TRBV4-2 with TRBJ2-3, with 14 bases identical to TRBD2. J lost 6 bases, V lost 4 bases, and 3 bases had no gene match. Germline V gene data show CDR1 as LGHNA and CDR2 as YNFKEQ. CDR3 length equals 15 residues.

In the case of this clone: A read error may account for a junction end that differs from germline. The CDR3 region is CASTLTGPGTEAFF. CDR3 DNA: TGCGCCAGCACCTTGACAGGGCCGGGAACTGAAGCTTTCTTT. The chain carries TRBV5-1 and TRBJ1-1; TRBD1 aligns across 7 bases. The CDR3 has 14 residues. CDR1 is SGHRS and CDR2 is YFSETQ in the germline V gene. Based on the CDR3 plus reference TRBV5-1 and TRBJ1-1, the full variable domain is KAGVTQTPRYLIKTRGQQVTLSCSPISGHRSVSWYQQTPGQGLQFLFEYFSETQRNKGNFPGRFSGRQFSNSRSEMNVSTLELGDSALYLCASTLTGPGTEAFFGQGTRLTVV.

The chain recombines TRBV4-3 with TRBJ1-4; no reliable D call. This CDR3 comprises 14 residues. Looked up from germline, CDR1 is LGHNA and CDR2 is YSLEER. V dropped 0 bases and J dropped 8 bases, with 10 bases sitting between them. The CDR3 region has the DNA TGCGCCAGCAGCCAAGATGTACGGGTGGAAAAACTGTTTTTT. It encodes CASSQDVRVEKLFF.